This T cell receptor beta chain was identified during a study of T cell responses to AZD1222 COVID-19 vaccine. Generated by immunoSEQ multiplex PCR, the TCRdb table keeps only in-frame clones and is missing some. The profile shows 55,000 to 80,000 clones, roughly 84% of them singletons. V lost 3 bases, J lost 8 bases, and 7 bases stayed unmatched. The CDR3 extends over 13 amino acids. CDR1 is SQVTM, CDR2 ANQGSEA, per germline. Remarks on this clone: Its antigen is currently unknown.

Study-wide results and limits: Dominant at 160-218 and 743-854, vaccine-associated CD4 TCRs also spanned spike. Seropositive at baseline were only 5 to 7 AZD1222 recipients.

The chain uses TRBV29-1 and TRBJ2-1, with 7 bases that match TRBD1. This sequence originates from an adult in good health. Here the sequenced sample was peripheral blood, taken on day 0 of AZD1222 vaccination. CDR3 amino acids: CSVDRTGGDEQFF. Here the CDR3 DNA reads TGCAGCGTTGATAGGACAGGTGGGGATGAGCAGTTCTTC.